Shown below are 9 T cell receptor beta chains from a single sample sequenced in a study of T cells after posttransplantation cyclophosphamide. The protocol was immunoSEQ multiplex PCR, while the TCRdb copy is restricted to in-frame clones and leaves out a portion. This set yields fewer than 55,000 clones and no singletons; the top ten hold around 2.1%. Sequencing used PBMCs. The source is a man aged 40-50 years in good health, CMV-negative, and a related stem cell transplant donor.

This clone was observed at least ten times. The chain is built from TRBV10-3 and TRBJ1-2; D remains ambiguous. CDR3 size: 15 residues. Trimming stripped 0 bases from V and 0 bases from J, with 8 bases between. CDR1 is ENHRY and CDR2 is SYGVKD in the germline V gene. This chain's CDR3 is CAISESREANYGYTF. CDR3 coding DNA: TGTGCCATCAGTGAGTCGAGAGAAGCTAACTATGGCTACACCTTC.

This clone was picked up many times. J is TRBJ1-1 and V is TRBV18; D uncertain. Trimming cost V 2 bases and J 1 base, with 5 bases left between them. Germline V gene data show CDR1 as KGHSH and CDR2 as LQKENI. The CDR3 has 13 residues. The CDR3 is CASSPKPNTEAFF. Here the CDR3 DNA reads TGTGCCAGCTCACCAAAGCCGAACACTGAAGCTTTCTTT.

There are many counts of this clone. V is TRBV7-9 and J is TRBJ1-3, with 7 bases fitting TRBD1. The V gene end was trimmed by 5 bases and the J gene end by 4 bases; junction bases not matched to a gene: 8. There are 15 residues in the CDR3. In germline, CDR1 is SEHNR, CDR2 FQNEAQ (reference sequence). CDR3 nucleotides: TGTGCCAGCAGCCTTAAGACAGGGAAGGGAAACACCATATATTTT. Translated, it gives CASSLKTGKGNTIYF. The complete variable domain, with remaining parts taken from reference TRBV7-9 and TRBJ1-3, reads DTGVSQNPRHKITKRGQNVTFRCDPISEHNRLYWYRQTLGQGPEFLTYFQNEAQLEKSRLLSDRFSAERPKGSFSTLEIQRTEQGDSAMYLCASSLKTGKGNTIYFGEGSWLTVV.

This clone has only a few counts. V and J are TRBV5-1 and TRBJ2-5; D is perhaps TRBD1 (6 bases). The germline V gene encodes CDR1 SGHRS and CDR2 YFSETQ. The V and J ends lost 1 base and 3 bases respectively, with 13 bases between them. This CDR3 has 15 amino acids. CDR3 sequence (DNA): TGCGCCAGCAGCTTGAATGTGGGGGCGGAAGAGACCCAGTACTTC. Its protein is CASSLNVGAEETQYF.

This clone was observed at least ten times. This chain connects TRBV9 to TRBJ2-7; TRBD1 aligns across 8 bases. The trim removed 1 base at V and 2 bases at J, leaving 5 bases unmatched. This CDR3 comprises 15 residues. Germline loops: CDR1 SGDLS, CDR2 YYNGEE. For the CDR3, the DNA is TGTGCCAGCAGCGTATCGACGGGACAGGCCTACGAGCAGTACTTC. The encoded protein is CASSVSTGQAYEQYF. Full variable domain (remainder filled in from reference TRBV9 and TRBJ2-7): DSGVTQTPKHLITATGQRVTLRCSPRSGDLSVYWYQQSLDQGLQFLIQYYNGEERAKGNILERFSAQQFPDLHSELNLSSLELGDSALYFCASSVSTGQAYEQYFGPGTRLTVT.

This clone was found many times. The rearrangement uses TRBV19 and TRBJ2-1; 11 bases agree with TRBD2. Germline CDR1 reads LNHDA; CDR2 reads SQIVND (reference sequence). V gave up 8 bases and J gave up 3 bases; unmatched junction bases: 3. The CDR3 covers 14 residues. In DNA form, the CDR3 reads TGTGCCAGTGCACTAGCGGGAGACTACAATGAGCAGTTCTTC. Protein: CASALAGDYNEQFF.

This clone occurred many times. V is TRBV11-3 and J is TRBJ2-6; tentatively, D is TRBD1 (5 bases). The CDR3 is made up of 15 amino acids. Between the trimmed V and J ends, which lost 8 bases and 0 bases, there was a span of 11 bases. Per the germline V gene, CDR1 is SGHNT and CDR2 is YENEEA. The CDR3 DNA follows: TGTGCCAGCGAAGGGGCCGACTCTGGGGCCAACGTCCTGACTTTC. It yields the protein CASEGADSGANVLTF.

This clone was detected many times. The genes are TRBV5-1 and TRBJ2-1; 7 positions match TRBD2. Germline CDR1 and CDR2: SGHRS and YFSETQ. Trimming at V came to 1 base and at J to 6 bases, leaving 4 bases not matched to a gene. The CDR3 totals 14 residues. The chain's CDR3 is CASSLWGGGNEQFF. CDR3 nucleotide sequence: TGCGCCAGCAGCTTGTGGGGCGGGGGCAATGAGCAGTTCTTC. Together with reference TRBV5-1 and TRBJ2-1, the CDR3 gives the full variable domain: KAGVTQTPRYLIKTRGQQVTLSCSPISGHRSVSWYQQTPGQGLQFLFEYFSETQRNKGNFPGRFSGRQFSNSRSEMNVSTLELGDSALYLCASSLWGGGNEQFFGPGTRLTVL.

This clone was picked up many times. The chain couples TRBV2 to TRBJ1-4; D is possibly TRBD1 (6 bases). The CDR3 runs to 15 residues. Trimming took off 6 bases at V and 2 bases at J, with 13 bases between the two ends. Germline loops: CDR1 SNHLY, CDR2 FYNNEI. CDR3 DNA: TGTGCCAGCAGCGACCAGGGGACGACTAATGAAAAACTGTTTTTT. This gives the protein CASSDQGTTNEKLFF.